The rows below give T cell receptor beta chains drawn from one sample of a study of OX40 agonist ivuxolimab in advanced cancers. Using immunoSEQ multiplex PCR, the repertoire was profiled, and TCRdb retains in-frame clones only, with some absent. The profile shows over 75,000 clones, more than 80% of them singletons. Material: CD4+ or CD8+ T cells sorted from blood, obtained in a trial of the OX40 agonist ivuxolimab. These receptors were obtained from an adult with an advanced solid tumor such as melanoma, head and neck, liver or kidney cancer. Each CDR3 is given with its conserved first and last residue. A D gene is named only where the DNA matches it firmly. Clone size appears in some rows only: once, few, many, or a class for an expanded clone.

TRBD2,.,TRBJ2-3,TRBV29-1,CSVVPAGVVDTQYF,TGCAGCGTTGTTCCAGCGGGAGTCGTAGATACGCAGTATTTT
TRBD2,.,TRBJ2-7,TRBV7-8,CASSRTSGSSYEQYF,TGTGCCAGCAGCCGGACTAGCGGGAGCTCCTACGAGCAGTACTTC
.,.,TRBJ1-2,TRBV28,CASSLRDGRGYTF,TGTGCCAGCAGTTTAAGGGACGGACGAGGCTACACCTTC
.,.,TRBJ2-1,TRBV7-8,CASSQVGVYNEQFF,TGTGCCAGCAGCCAGGTAGGAGTTTACAATGAGCAGTTCTTC
.,.,TRBJ2-7,TRBV27,CASSFGPWDEQYF,TGTGCCAGCAGTTTCGGGCCTTGGGACGAGCAGTACTTC
TRBD1,.,TRBJ2-1,TRBV6-1,CASASQGHNEQFF,TGTGCCAGCGCCTCACAGGGGCACAATGAGCAGTTCTTC
TRBD2,.,TRBJ2-7,TRBV19,CASSPGLANEQYF,TGTGCCAGTAGCCCGGGACTAGCTAACGAGCAGTACTTC
TRBD1,.,TRBJ1-2,TRBV7-9,CASSYPKDRDIIYGYTF,TGTGCCAGCAGCTACCCCAAGGACAGGGACATAATCTATGGCTACACCTTC
TRBD1,.,TRBJ2-7,TRBV2,CASLGWGQGDEQYF,TGTGCCAGCCTGGGATGGGGACAGGGGGACGAGCAGTACTTC
TRBD1,.,TRBJ2-7,TRBV25-1,CASSDPRTGASCEQYF,TGTGCCAGCAGTGATCCTAGGACAGGCGCCTCCTGCGAGCAGTACTTC
.,.,TRBJ1-2,TRBV7-2,CASSVRDKNYGYTF,TGTGCCAGCAGCGTCCGGGACAAAAACTATGGCTACACCTTC
.,.,TRBJ1-2,TRBV4-1,CASSHSGRAPFLAF,TGCGCCAGCAGCCACTCAGGAAGGGCCCCGTTCCTCGCCTTC
TRBD1,once,TRBJ1-1,TRBV9,CASSTGTASPEAFF,TGTGCCAGCAGCACCGGGACAGCCAGCCCTGAAGCTTTCTTT
.,.,TRBJ1-3,TRBV2,CASSEPRSGNTIYF,TGTGCCAGCAGTGAACCCAGGTCTGGAAACACCATATATTTT
.,.,TRBJ2-3,TRBV7-9,CASGHRASSTDTQYF,TGTGCCAGCGGCCACAGGGCCTCTAGCACAGATACGCAGTATTTT
.,few,TRBJ2-7,TRBV4-1,CASSPPSSYEQYF,TGCGCCAGCAGCCCACCTAGCTCCTACGAGCAGTACTTC
TRBD1,.,TRBJ1-5,TRBV9,CASSVGTGSDQPQHF,TGTGCCAGCAGCGTGGGGACAGGGTCAGATCAGCCCCAGCATTTT
TRBD1,few,TRBJ1-2,TRBV6-5,CASIQGDSYGYTF,TGTGCCAGCATCCAAGGGGACAGCTATGGCTACACCTTC
TRBD2,once,TRBJ2-7,TRBV6-4,CASSGTSGKTYEQYF,TGTGCCAGCAGTGGGACTAGCGGGAAAACGTACGAGCAGTACTTC
.,once,TRBJ2-7,TRBV30,CAWRVDGYEQYF,TGTGCCTGGAGGGTTGATGGGTACGAGCAGTACTTC